This T cell receptor beta chain was documented in a study of T-cell reconstitution after alpha-beta-depleted transplantation in children (dated by TCRdb to about 2016). Study-wide context: T-cell immune reconstitution after TCRalphabeta/CD19-depleted allogeneic hematopoietic cell transplantation in children was quantitatively tracked in the study by means of TCR repertoire profiling. Study-wide conclusions, independent of this receptor: The apparently early recovery of alphabetaT-cell counts about two months after transplant reportedly depended on only several hundred rapidly expanded clones that came from non-depleted graft cells. In some patients, high TCRbeta diversity at day 60 was attributed to recipient T cells and intrathymic progenitors that had survived conditioning. The frequencies of hyperexpanded clones fell over the following months, and after one year, T-cell counts and TCRbeta diversity were mostly attributed to newly produced T cells.

Library preparation employed PCR. Sequencing took place on an Illumina HiSeq 2500. To normalize quantification of the TCRbeta repertoire, the TCR libraries were built with molecular barcoding that relied on unique molecular identifiers. Through fastp at Q25 and MiXCR, TCRdb rebuilt clones from the public reads, retaining in-frame beta chains. Every CDR3 protein is listed once, alongside the most common genes and DNA of its rows. Present in this sample are about 980,000 distinct CDR3 sequences, about 31% of which were seen just once. The ten largest clones represent about 28% of the sample. V and J lose 0 bases and 8 bases, and a span of 13 bases separates them. The CDR3 covers 14 residues, taking in both the cysteine and the phenylalanine. Just the 42-base CDR3 DNA is kept, in frame starting at base 1. Reading the germline V gene (reference sequence) gives CDR1 DFQATT and CDR2 SNEGSKA. For this clonotype: Its specific antigen is unknown. Per-nucleotide qualities are absent, and no much larger clonotype sits a single base away.

The treatment or condition label, as the study defines it: allogeneic hematopoietic cell transplantation with graft depleted of TCRalphabeta T cells and CD19 B cells. The children who served as transplant recipients had been given grafts of TCRalphabeta/CD19-depleted allogeneic hematopoietic cells. The source material was PBMCs, mostly from graft donor cells, sampled 360 days after TCRalphabeta/CD19-depleted stem cell transplant. This clonotype originated in a boy less than two years old who had a stem cell transplant for SCID, so the T cells may come from the graft donor. The chain links TRBV20-1 with TRBJ1-4; the D gene cannot be resolved reliably. The CDR3 amino acid sequence is: CSARETGPMEKLFF. The base sequence is TGCAGTGCTAGAGAGACCGGGCCCATGGAAAAACTGTTTTTT.